These 12 T cell receptor beta chains originate from one sample sequenced in a study of Ad26.COV2.S vaccination and SARS-CoV-2 variants (dated by TCRdb to about 2021). The treatment or condition label for this specimen denotes: 15 to 20 received Ad26.COV2.S at low or high dose, single or two shots; five or six received placebo; per-sample allocation not given. For vaccine and placebo recipients, the sequenced repertoires came from samples collected on day 63 after the first injection. Receptor libraries were prepared by the immunoSEQ multiplex PCR assay. What TCRdb holds here is the immuneACCESS table cut down to in-frame rearrangements. Part of the clones is not present; checked against another copy, under half of the missing clones reflect an unresolved V gene, and the others are unexplained. For this sample there are roughly 510,000 clones; about 83% appear just once. The ten largest clonotypes hold 9.5% to 15% of the sample.

Sequenced material: peripheral blood, taken in a trial of Ad26.COV2.S vaccine versus placebo. These receptors came from a person aged 18-60 years who received the Ad26.COV2.S COVID-19 vaccine or a placebo.

This chain links TRBV6-5 with TRBJ2-2; D unresolved. This CDR3 has 14 amino acids. With 5 bases removed from V and 4 bases from J, the gap between germline ends came to 11 bases. Germline CDR1 MNHEY, CDR2 SVGAGI. The CDR3 loop is CASSPSPVTGELFF. CDR3 sequence (DNA): TGTGCCAGCAGTCCGTCGCCCGTCACCGGGGAGCTGTTTTTT.

The rearrangement uses TRBV6-9 and TRBJ2-1; 13 bases map to TRBD2. The CDR3 sequence is 18 residues long. Germline lookup yields CDR1 MNHGY and CDR2 SVAAGI. V lost 6 bases and J lost 2; bases outside the gene matches: 10. CDR3 coding DNA: TGTGCCAGCAGGCGGACTAGCGGGAGATTATTCCCCTACAATGAGCAGTTCTTC. Its protein product is CASRRTSGRLFPYNEQFF.

The gene calls are TRBV19 and TRBJ2-1; D call uncertain. This CDR3 has 15 amino acids. Trimming took 5 bases from V and 4 from J, leaving 15 bases between them. CDR1 is LNHDA, CDR2 SQIVND, per germline (reference sequence). The CDR3 is CASSFGPNEYNEQFF. In nucleotides, the CDR3 is TGTGCCAGTAGTTTCGGGCCTAACGAGTACAATGAGCAGTTCTTC.

The gene calls are TRBV7-9 and TRBJ2-1; D not resolved. V was clipped by 6 bases and J by 0 bases, with 6 bases between them. Germline CDR1 is SEHNR and CDR2 is FQNEAQ (reference sequence). CDR3 length: 13 residues. CDR3 coding DNA: TGTGCCAGCAGTCAAAGCTCCTACAATGAGCAGTTCTTC. It is translated as CASSQSSYNEQFF.

The chain has TRBV28 and TRBJ2-1, with TRBD1 identical over 11 bases. The CDR3 loop spans 15 amino acids. Germline assignment: CDR1 MDHEN and CDR2 SYDVKM. Unmatched junction bases numbered 6, after V lost 7 bases and J lost 4 bases. The CDR3 nucleotides read TGTGCCAGCACCTTCCGGGACAGGGGGTACAATGAGCAGTTCTTC. Its protein product is CASTFRDRGYNEQFF.

The CDR3, as DNA: TGTGCCAGCAATGGGCGGGAGGCAAGCTCCTACAATGAGCAGTTCTTC. The encoded protein is CASNGREASSYNEQFF. V gene TRBV27 combines with J gene TRBJ2-1, with 8 positions matching TRBD2. CDR3 length: 16 residues. CDR1 and CDR2 (germline): MNHEY, SMNVEV (reference sequence). The J segment lost 0 bases and the V segment lost 7 bases, leaving 8 bases of the junction unmatched.

The chain combines TRBV11-3 with TRBJ2-1; D uncertain. The V end lost 1 base, the J end lost 0 bases, and 4 bases lay between the germline ends. The CDR3 covers 14 residues. Germline CDR1 reads SGHNT; CDR2 reads YENEEA. The CDR3 loop reads CASSLGDSYNEQFF. The CDR3 DNA sequence: TGTGCCAGCAGCTTAGGGGACTCCTACAATGAGCAGTTCTTC.

The V call is TRBV4-1, the J call TRBJ2-5; the D gene is possibly TRBD2 (6 bases). The CDR3 consists of 17 residues. V lost 0 bases, J lost 5 bases, and 19 bases lay in between. Per germline, CDR1 MGHRA and CDR2 YSYEKL. The CDR3 loop is CASSQDGVVGGGETQYF. Written as DNA, the CDR3 is TGCGCCAGCAGCCAAGATGGGGTGGTGGGGGGAGGCGAGACCCAGTACTTC.

V is TRBV7-3 and J is TRBJ2-3; 9 positions match TRBD1. With 5 bases clipped from V and 6 bases from J, the junction kept 6 bases outside the gene matches. The CDR3 sequence is 14 residues long. Germline V gives CDR1 SGHTA, CDR2 FQGTGA. The CDR3 region is CASSSSGTGDTQYF. The CDR3 DNA is TGTGCCAGCAGCAGTTCCGGGACAGGGGATACGCAGTATTTT.

The chain has TRBV19 and TRBJ1-1; D might be TRBD1 (6 bases). Germline V CDR1 and CDR2: LNHDA, SQIVND (reference sequence). The CDR3 length is 14 residues. Trimming stripped 7 bases from V and 6 bases from J, with 18 bases between. This chain's CDR3 is CASNTQGRFAEAFF. CDR3 coding DNA: TGTGCCAGTAACACACAGGGTAGGTTCGCTGAAGCTTTCTTT.

DNA for the CDR3: TGTGCCAGCAGCCCCCGAGAAGCGGGGCCCACAGATACGCAGTATTTT. It specifies CASSPREAGPTDTQYF. The rearrangement uses TRBV9 and TRBJ2-3; 7 nucleotides agree with TRBD2. With 4 bases clipped from V and 2 bases from J, the junction kept 10 bases outside the gene matches. The CDR3 length is 16 residues. Germline lookup yields CDR1 SGDLS and CDR2 YYNGEE.

This chain links TRBV9 with TRBJ2-1, with D possibly TRBD2 on 6 matching bases. V lost 0 bases, J lost 5 bases, and 15 bases lay in between. This CDR3 has 16 residues. The germline V gene has CDR1 SGDLS and CDR2 YYNGEE. CDR3 in DNA: TGTGCCAGCAGCGTAGGTGGGCGGGATCCCGACAATGAGCAGTTCTTC. Translated, it gives CASSVGGRDPDNEQFF. The entire variable domain, with the rest obtained from reference TRBV9 and TRBJ2-1, is as follows: DSGVTQTPKHLITATGQRVTLRCSPRSGDLSVYWYQQSLDQGLQFLIQYYNGEERAKGNILERFSAQQFPDLHSELNLSSLELGDSALYFCASSVGGRDPDNEQFFGPGTRLTVL.